The next 2 T cell receptor beta chains were all read from a single sample in a study of blood T cell repertoires in COVID-19 (dated by TCRdb to about 2020). The library was produced with the immunoSEQ multiplex PCR assay. Here the immuneACCESS table is served through TCRdb, limited to in-frame sequences with V and J called. Missing clones are a known gap in these copies; in checked studies unresolved V genes cover under half, and the rest lacks a known reason. This sample lists 300,000 to 350,000 clones; 90% were detected once. Roughly 4.3% of the sample lies in the top ten. Material: PBMCs or T cells enriched from blood (not recorded which). These receptors came from a woman aged 18 to 35 with acute COVID-19.

The chain couples TRBV18 to TRBJ1-1; perhaps TRBD1 as D (5 bases). Germline lookup yields CDR1 KGHSH and CDR2 LQKENI. V gave up 2 bases and J gave up 3 bases, with 16 bases separating them. CDR3 length: 16 amino acids. In DNA, the CDR3 is TGTGCCAGCTCACCATTTGTGGGGGGGGACGACACTGAAGCTTTCTTT. It is translated as CASSPFVGGDDTEAFF.

V and J are TRBV27 and TRBJ2-7; 9 nucleotides match TRBD2. Germline V gene data show CDR1 as MNHEY and CDR2 as SMNVEV (reference sequence). CDR3 length equals 14 residues. V shed 3 bases, J shed 4 bases, and the junction held 4 bases outside the gene matches. In DNA, the CDR3 is TGTGCCAGCAGTTTTAGCGGGAGTAATTACGAGCAGTACTTC. Its translation: CASSFSGSNYEQYF.